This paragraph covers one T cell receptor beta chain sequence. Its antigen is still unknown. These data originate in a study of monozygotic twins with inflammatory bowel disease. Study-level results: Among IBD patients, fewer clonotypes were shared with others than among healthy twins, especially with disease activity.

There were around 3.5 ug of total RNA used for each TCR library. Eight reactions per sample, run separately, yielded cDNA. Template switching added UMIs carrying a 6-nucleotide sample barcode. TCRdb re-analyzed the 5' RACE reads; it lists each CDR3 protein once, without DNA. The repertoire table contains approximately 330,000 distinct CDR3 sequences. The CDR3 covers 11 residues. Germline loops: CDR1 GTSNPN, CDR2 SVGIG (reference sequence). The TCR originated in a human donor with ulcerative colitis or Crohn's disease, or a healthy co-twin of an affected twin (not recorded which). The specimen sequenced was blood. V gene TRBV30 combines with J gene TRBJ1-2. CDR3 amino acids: CAWSRAHGYTF.